These 30 T cell receptor beta chains came from one sample sequenced in a study of cytomegalovirus exposure and HLA in healthy donors. PCR used 60 Vbeta primers and 13 Jbeta primers. TCRdb's table, derived via immunoSEQ multiplex PCR, lists solely in-frame clones and lacks some. The sample has 190,000 or so clones; 75% to 85% are singletons. Sequences were obtained from PBMCs. The receptors were sampled from a woman in her fifties or sixties in good health and CMV-seropositive.

The chain is built from TRBV29-1 and TRBJ2-5; 7 bases agree with TRBD1. J lost 9 bases, V lost 5 bases, and 9 bases had no gene match. This CDR3 has 12 residues. Germline V gene data show CDR1 as SQVTM and CDR2 as ANQGSEA. The CDR3 loop reads CSVTGTQGAQYF. The CDR3 DNA is TGCAGCGTTACCGGGACCCAGGGGGCCCAGTACTTC.

V is TRBV27 and J is TRBJ2-7; 8 nucleotides align to TRBD2. Germline V CDR1 and CDR2: MNHEY, SMNVEV (reference sequence). The CDR3 has 17 amino acids. With V trimmed by 8 bases and J by 1 base, 16 bases remained unmatched. CDR3 nucleotide sequence: TGTGCCAGCTCAGTGGTGGCCGGGACTAGTACGTCCTACGAGCAGTACTTC. This translates into CASSVVAGTSTSYEQYF.

This clone was observed a single time. This chain links TRBV5-1 with TRBJ2-1; D is unresolved. The V end lost 0 bases, the J end lost 6 bases, and 10 bases lay between the germline ends. CDR3 size: 14 residues. Germline V gene data show CDR1 as SGHRS and CDR2 as YFSETQ. DNA for the CDR3: TGCGCCAGCAGCTTGGGTAGTTGGAGCAATGAGCAGTTCTTC. It specifies CASSLGSWSNEQFF.

This clone was picked up one time. V is TRBV7-8 and J is TRBJ1-2; D unclear. Germline assignment: CDR1 SGHVS and CDR2 FQNEAQ. CDR3 size: 15 residues. With 5 bases removed from V and 0 bases from J, the gap between germline ends came to 13 bases. Here the CDR3 DNA reads TGTGCCAGCAGCCCCCGGCGGGGAGCTAACTATGGCTACACCTTC. The encoded protein is CASSPRRGANYGYTF. The variable domain in full, with the rest retrieved from reference TRBV7-8 and TRBJ1-2, is GAGVSQSPRYKVAKRGQDVALRCDPISGHVSLFWYQQALGQGPEFLTYFQNEAQLDKSGLPSDRFFAERPEGSVSTLKIQRTQQEDSAVYLCASSPRRGANYGYTFGSGTRLTVV.

This chain connects TRBV7-2 to TRBJ2-1, with 7 bases lining up with TRBD1. This CDR3 is 14 amino acids long. V shed 4 bases, J shed 9 bases, and the junction held 9 bases outside the gene matches. The germline V gene has CDR1 SGHTA and CDR2 FQGNSA. CDR3 sequence reads: CASSSQFGQVEQFF. The CDR3 bases are TGTGCCAGCAGCTCCCAATTCGGACAGGTTGAGCAGTTCTTC.

This clone was observed a handful of times. CDR3 in amino acids: CASSPPGQGFYEQYF. The CDR3 DNA is TGTGCCAGCAGCCCACCGGGACAGGGCTTCTACGAGCAGTACTTC. The chain couples TRBV7-9 to TRBJ2-7; 9 positions match TRBD1. Germline values: CDR1 SEHNR, CDR2 FQNEAQ (reference sequence). This CDR3 has 15 residues. J was trimmed by 3 bases and V by 5 bases; bases with no gene match: 8.

The genes are TRBV5-4 and TRBJ2-1; unclear D gene. The CDR3 is 14 amino acids. V was pared by 5 bases and J by 0 bases, with 9 bases between. Germline CDR1 reads SGHNT; CDR2 reads YYREEE (reference sequence). CDR3 sequence: CASSPSLSYNEQFF. The DNA of the CDR3 is TGTGCCAGCAGTCCTTCCCTCTCCTACAATGAGCAGTTCTTC.

The chain uses TRBV5-1 and TRBJ2-3; D may be TRBD1 (6 bases). CDR3 length: 15 amino acids. The germline CDR1 and CDR2 sequences are SGHRS and YFSETQ. Trimming cost V 4 bases and J 6 bases, with 18 bases left between them. The CDR3 nucleotides read TGCGCCAGCAGCCGCCCTGACAGGCTAACCGATACGCAGTATTTT. Translation gives CASSRPDRLTDTQYF.

The chain couples TRBV15 to TRBJ2-7; 7 bases are shared with TRBD2. J was trimmed by 4 bases and V by 3 bases; bases with no gene match: 12. The CDR3 totals 16 residues. Germline CDR1 reads LNHNV; CDR2 reads YYDKDF (reference sequence). The CDR3 is CATSSGLEREVYEQYF. The CDR3 DNA is TGTGCCACCAGCAGCGGTCTGGAGCGGGAAGTTTACGAGCAGTACTTC.

The chain couples TRBV6-5 to TRBJ1-1, with D possibly being TRBD1 (5 bases). V gave up 6 bases and J gave up 5 bases, with 10 bases separating them. Germline CDR1 is MNHEY and CDR2 is SVGAGI. This CDR3 is built from 12 residues. The CDR3 sequence: CASSPGFTEAFF. As DNA, the CDR3 is TGTGCCAGCAGCCCAGGGTTTACTGAAGCTTTCTTT.

The chain joins TRBV7-6 to TRBJ2-3; 9 bases are a match to TRBD1. This CDR3 comprises 14 residues. J gave up 7 bases and V 3 bases, and 5 bases lay outside the gene matches. The germline gives CDR1 SGHVS, CDR2 FNYEAQ. This CDR3 is CASSLGQGTNTQYF. The CDR3 region has the DNA TGTGCCAGCAGCTTGGGACAGGGAACGAATACGCAGTATTTT. Variable domain in full (rest from reference TRBV7-6 and TRBJ2-3): GAGVSQSPRYKVTKRGQDVALRCDPISGHVSLYWYRQALGQGPEFLTYFNYEAQQDKSGLPNDRFSAERPEGSISTLTIQRTEQRDSAMYRCASSLGQGTNTQYFGPGTRLTVL.

The chain couples TRBV28 to TRBJ1-5; D may be TRBD1 (5 bases). The CDR3 consists of 16 residues. Trimming stripped 5 bases from V and 7 bases from J, with 21 bases between. CDR1 MDHEN and CDR2 SYDVKM come from the germline V gene. The CDR3 region is CASSPIGAGVKQPQHF. The CDR3 bases are TGTGCCAGCAGTCCAATAGGGGCGGGGGTGAAGCAGCCCCAGCATTTT.

This clone showed up just a few times. CDR3 in DNA: TGTGCCAGCAGGCGAACAGGGGGATACAATGAGCAGTTCTTC. Translated: CASRRTGGYNEQFF. The chain combines TRBV27 with TRBJ2-1, with 8 bases identical to TRBD1. Germline loops: CDR1 MNHEY, CDR2 SMNVEV (reference sequence). The length of the CDR3 is 14 residues. With 6 bases clipped from V and 4 bases from J, the junction kept 5 bases outside the gene matches.

The CDR3 DNA is TGTGCCAGCAGCTTAGGAGGGAGCCCTGAAGCTTTCTTT. It is translated as CASSLGGSPEAFF. V gene TRBV7-9 combines with J gene TRBJ1-1; D gene unclear. The CDR3 loop spans 13 amino acids. The germline gives CDR1 SEHNR, CDR2 FQNEAQ (reference sequence). The V and J ends lost 1 base and 6 bases respectively, with 9 bases between them.

Concerning this clone: At one end, the junction sequence differs from germline, possibly due to a read error. Within the sample, other DNA sequences also encode this same CDR3. The gene calls are TRBV19 and TRBJ2-7; 9 bases fit TRBD1. Germline assignment: CDR1 LNHDA and CDR2 SQIVND (reference sequence). This CDR3 is built from 16 residues. The CDR3 here is CASSIGPGTGTSEQYF. The CDR3 DNA is TGTGCCAGCAGTATAGGACCCGGGACAGGGACCTCGGAGCAGTACTTC.

The chain is built from TRBV29-1 and TRBJ2-5, with 8 bases lining up with TRBD2. The J call may be incorrect, as the DNA end agrees better with TRBJ2-7. Germline V gene data show CDR1 as SQVTM and CDR2 as ANQGSEA. This CDR3 contains 13 residues. CDR3 sequence (DNA): TGCAGCGTTTGGCGGGGGGCCAGCTACGAGCAGTACTTC. Translating it yields CSVWRGASYEQYF.

This clone was found once. The chain couples TRBV5-1 to TRBJ2-5; D unresolved. This CDR3 region has 15 residues. Trimming pared 4 bases from V and 2 bases from J, leaving 15 bases between. CDR1 SGHRS and CDR2 YFSETQ come from the germline V gene. The CDR3 sequence is CASSNTDTLQETQYF. The CDR3 DNA sequence: TGCGCCAGCAGCAATACTGACACCTTACAAGAGACCCAGTACTTC.

This clone occurred a few times. The V gene is TRBV5-4, the J gene TRBJ1-1, with D uncertain. This CDR3 is built from 16 residues. The germline CDR1 and CDR2 sequences are SGHNT and YYREEE (reference sequence). V lost 1 base, J lost 5 bases, and 18 bases lay in between. This CDR3 reads CASSLWARYGTTEAFF. The CDR3 coding sequence is TGTGCCAGCAGCTTGTGGGCCCGGTACGGAACAACTGAAGCTTTCTTT.

The V call is TRBV5-6, the J call TRBJ1-6; no reliable D call. The CDR3 runs 12 residues. V was shortened by 2 bases and J by 8 bases, with 5 bases between the two germline ends. Germline CDR1 SGHDT, CDR2 YYEEEE. The CDR3 spells CASSFGDSPLHF. The CDR3 nucleotides are TGTGCCAGCAGCTTCGGGGATTCACCCCTCCACTTT.

V and J are TRBV9 and TRBJ2-5; possible D gene TRBD2, 5 bases. Germline V gene sequence: CDR1 SGDLS, CDR2 YYNGEE. Trimming stripped 1 base from V and 4 bases from J, with 8 bases between. CDR3 length: 13 residues. CDR3 sequence: CASSVIEGETQYF. The CDR3 DNA sequence: TGTGCCAGCAGCGTAATTGAGGGAGAGACCCAGTACTTC.

The DNA of the CDR3 is TGTGCCAGCAGCCAATCGACTCAGTACAATGAGCAGTTCTTC. This translates into CASSQSTQYNEQFF. V gene TRBV16 combines with J gene TRBJ2-1; D is ambiguous. There are 14 residues in the CDR3. Germline CDR1 KGHSY, CDR2 FQNENV. V was clipped by 0 bases and J by 4 bases, with 7 bases between them.

Concerning this clone itself: One end of the junction varies from germline; a read error may be responsible. This chain links TRBV7-9 with TRBJ2-7; D is unresolved. CDR1 and CDR2 (germline): SEHNR, FQNEAQ (reference sequence). CDR3 length equals 12 residues. For the CDR3, the DNA is TGTTCCAGCAGCTCCCTCCCCTACGAGCAGTACTTC. Its protein product is CSSSSLPYEQYF.

This chain joins TRBV5-7 and TRBJ1-1; 10 nucleotides agree with TRBD1. TRBV5-7 is placed among ORFs of uncertain function. V was pared by 6 bases and J by 0 bases, with 17 bases of the junction left unmatched. The CDR3 runs to 19 residues. This CDR3 reads CASTKGRADRGDMNTEAFF. The CDR3 nucleotides are TGTGCCAGCACCAAGGGTAGGGCGGACAGGGGGGATATGAACACTGAAGCTTTCTTT.

This sequence joins TRBV5-4 and TRBJ1-2, with a weak D call TRBD1 (6 bases). Germline V lookup: CDR1 SGHNT, CDR2 YYREEE (reference sequence). The V end lost 1 base, the J end lost 5 bases, and 15 bases lay between the germline ends. This CDR3 is built from 15 residues. CDR3 bases: TGTGCCAGCAGCTTGTTTCAGGGGACACTTTATGGCTACACCTTC. Its protein product is CASSLFQGTLYGYTF.

The J gene is TRBJ1-3, the V gene TRBV6-5; D is undetermined. The CDR3 is made up of 15 amino acids. CDR1 is MNHEY and CDR2 is SVGAGI in the germline V gene. V was pared by 7 bases and J by 0 bases, with 13 bases between. CDR3 sequence: CASTPDRSSGNTIYF. The CDR3 DNA reads TGTGCCAGCACCCCAGATAGGAGCTCTGGAAACACCATATATTTT.

The chain is built from TRBV19 and TRBJ1-2; 7 nucleotides agree with TRBD1. Unmatched junction bases numbered 6, after V lost 4 bases and J lost 4 bases. The CDR3 has 14 amino acids. CDR1 is LNHDA and CDR2 is SQIVND in the germline V gene (reference sequence). As DNA, the CDR3 is TGTGCCAGTAGTAATCCCCGGACAGGCTATGGCTACACCTTC. It is translated as CASSNPRTGYGYTF.

The V gene is TRBV19, the J gene TRBJ1-1, with TRBD1 as a possible D gene (5 bases). CDR3 size: 14 residues. In germline, CDR1 is LNHDA, CDR2 SQIVND (reference sequence). V lost 3 bases and J 0 bases, leaving 8 bases between the germline ends. CDR3 in amino acids: CASSMGLMNTEAFF. The CDR3 DNA is TGTGCCAGTAGTATGGGGCTTATGAACACTGAAGCTTTCTTT.

V usage is TRBV10-3 and J usage is TRBJ1-3, with 7 nucleotides matching TRBD1. V was pared by 7 bases and J by 0 bases, with 9 bases of the junction left unmatched. The CDR3 loop spans 16 amino acids. The germline V gene encodes CDR1 ENHRY and CDR2 SYGVKD. The CDR3 DNA is TGTGCCATCACTAACAGGGGTCCGCTCTCTGGAAACACCATATATTTT. Translated: CAITNRGPLSGNTIYF.

The chain uses TRBV25-1 and TRBJ2-3, with TRBD2 identical over 8 bases. The length of the CDR3 is 15 residues. With 7 bases clipped from V and 1 base from J, the junction kept 7 bases outside the gene matches. Germline loops: CDR1 MGHDK, CDR2 SYGVNS. The CDR3 DNA sequence: TGTGCCAGCACTGCCGGGGGGGAGGGCACAGATACGCAGTATTTT. Residues: CASTAGGEGTDTQYF.

The chain combines TRBV10-1 with TRBJ1-6; D perhaps matches TRBD1 (5 bases). Germline V gives CDR1 WNHNN, CDR2 SYGVQD (reference sequence). Trimming left V 0 bases short and J 4 bases short, with 22 bases between. The CDR3 covers 20 residues. This CDR3 is CASSESNIPIRGTYNSPLHF. The CDR3, as DNA: TGCGCCAGCAGTGAGTCGAATATCCCCATCCGGGGGACTTATAATTCACCCCTCCACTTT.